This T cell receptor (beta chain) was obtained from a study of shared clonotypes between healthy human individuals. Recent acute infections and vaccinations were absent in the healthy HIV-negative adult donors. The assay was carried out at the deep level. The method was immunoSEQ multiplex PCR; TCRdb's version includes in-frame clones alone and lacks a portion of them. Of 950,000 to 1,100,000 clones listed, approximately 72% were seen once; the top ten hold 1.4% to 1.5%. The V gene's germline CDR1 is DFQATT and CDR2 SNEGSKA (reference sequence). The V end lost 5 bases, the J end lost 14 bases, and 13 bases lay between the germline ends. The CDR3 length is 11 residues.

This TCR was sampled from a man between 18 and 35 years old in good health. Sequencing used memory CD4+ T cells sorted from blood. Subset given: CD45RA-negative fraction. This chain uses TRBV20-1 with TRBJ1-6, with D possibly TRBD1 on 6 matching bases. The DNA for the CDR3 is TGCAGTGCTGAGAGGGGGGCCGCCCTCCACTTT. This encodes CSAERGAALHF.